The 2 T cell receptor beta chains presented below share a single source sample, sequenced in a study of T cell repertoires in aging, cancer and after chemotherapy (dated by TCRdb to between 2017 and 2020). For sequencing, an Illumina MiSeq was employed. Rearranged TRB sequences spanning V, D and J segments were amplified by multiplex touch-down PCR using a mixed TRB-A/B primer pool. TCRdb itself trimmed the public reads at Q25 with fastp, ran MiXCR and retained productive beta chains. Every entry covers one CDR3 protein and lists the most common genes and DNA from its rows. The sample records roughly 3,900 distinct CDR3 sequences, over 25% of which are singletons. The ten top clones hold 5.5% to 6% of the sample. TCR beta rearrangements were amplified from genomic DNA isolated from peripheral blood, not from sorted cells or RNA. The specimen sequenced was blood. The receptors stem from a human donor in good health.

The chain combines TRBV5-1 with TRBJ1-3; no firm D call. Trimming pared 4 bases from V and 4 bases from J, leaving 18 bases between. Germline V gives CDR1 SGHRS, CDR2 YFSETQ. CDR3 length: 16 amino acids. The CDR3 bases are TGCGCCAGCAGCACCGGTGCGGGGTCGGCAGGAAACACCATATATTTT. Its protein is CASSTGAGSAGNTIYF.

This clonotype was observed a few times. In DNA, the CDR3 is TGTGCCAGCTCACGCATCCAGGGGGAGTCTGGCTACACCTTC. It translates to CASSRIQGESGYTF. The rearrangement joins TRBV18 to TRBJ1-2; 7 positions agree with TRBD1. The CDR3 runs to 14 residues. In germline, CDR1 is KGHSH, CDR2 LQKENI. The J segment lost 7 bases and the V segment lost 4 bases, leaving 9 bases of the junction unmatched. Looking up the rest from reference TRBV18 and TRBJ1-2 gives the full variable domain: NAGVMQNPRHLVRRRGQEARLRCSPMKGHSHVYWYRQLPEEGLKFMVYLQKENIIDESGMPKERFSAEFPKEGPSILRIQQVVRGDSAAYFCASSRIQGESGYTFGSGTRLTVV.